This T cell receptor (beta chain) was retrieved from a study of cytomegalovirus exposure and HLA in healthy donors. Findings and limits, study-wide: Later on, an analysis showed TCR association rates differing by HLA locus, with DRB1 the most and HLA-C the fewest.

With regard to this clone: The antigen remains undetermined.

Amplification used 60 Vbeta primers and 13 Jbeta primers. Some clones are missing from TCRdb's copy, which holds only in-frame ones; the method was immunoSEQ multiplex PCR. The repertoire holds some 250,000 clones, with around 80% as singletons. This CDR3 contains 14 residues. J gave up 7 bases and V 11 bases, and 9 bases lay outside the gene matches. Germline lookup yields CDR1 MDHEN and CDR2 SYDVKM. The sequenced material came from PBMCs. The chain joins TRBV28 to TRBJ1-6; 9 bases match TRBD1. The TCR was taken from a woman aged 35 to 49 in good health and CMV-seropositive. CDR3 in DNA: TGTGCCGCACAGGTCGGGACAGGGAATTCACCCCTCCACTTT. It specifies CAAQVGTGNSPLHF.